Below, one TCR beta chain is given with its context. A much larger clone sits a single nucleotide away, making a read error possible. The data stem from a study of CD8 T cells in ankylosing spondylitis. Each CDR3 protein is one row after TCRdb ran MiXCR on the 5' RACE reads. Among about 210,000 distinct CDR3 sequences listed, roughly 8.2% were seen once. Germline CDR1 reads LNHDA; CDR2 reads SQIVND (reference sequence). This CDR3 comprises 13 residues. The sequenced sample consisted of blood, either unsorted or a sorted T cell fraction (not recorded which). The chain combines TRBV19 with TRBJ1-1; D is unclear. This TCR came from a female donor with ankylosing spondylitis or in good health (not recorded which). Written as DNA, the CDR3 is TGTGCCAGTAGGTCGCAGACGAACGCTGAAGCTTTCTTT. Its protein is CASRSQTNAEAFF.